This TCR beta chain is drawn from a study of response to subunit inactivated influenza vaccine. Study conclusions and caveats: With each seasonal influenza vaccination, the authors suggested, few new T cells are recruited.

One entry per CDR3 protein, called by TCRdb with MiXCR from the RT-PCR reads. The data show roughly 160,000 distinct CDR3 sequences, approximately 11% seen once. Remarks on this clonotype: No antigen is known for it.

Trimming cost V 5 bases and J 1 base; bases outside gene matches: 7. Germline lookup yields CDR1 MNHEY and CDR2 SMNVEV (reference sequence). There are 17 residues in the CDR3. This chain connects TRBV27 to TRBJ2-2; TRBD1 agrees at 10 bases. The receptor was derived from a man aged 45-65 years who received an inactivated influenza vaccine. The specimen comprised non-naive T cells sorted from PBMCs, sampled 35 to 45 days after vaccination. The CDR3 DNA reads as TGTGCCAGCAGTCAGGGACAGGGGCGATGGAACACCGGGGAGCTGTTTTTT. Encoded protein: CASSQGQGRWNTGELFF.